This TCR beta chain was identified in a study of response to subunit inactivated influenza vaccine. V dropped 4 bases and J dropped 8; count of bases not matched to a gene: 6. The CDR3 sequence is 13 residues long. The germline V gene has CDR1 MGHDK and CDR2 SYGVNS. Via MiXCR, TCRdb re-called the RT-PCR reads, giving one row per CDR3 protein. The sample holds some 800,000 distinct CDR3 sequences, 21% seen once. The origin of this receptor is a man in his fifties or sixties who received an inactivated influenza vaccine. The genes are TRBV25-1 and TRBJ1-2; 8 bases line up with TRBD1. The sample consisted of PBMCs from blood, taken around 5 days after vaccination. The CDR3 loop is CASSGTGTAGYTF. The CDR3 DNA reads TGTGCCAGCAGTGGGACAGGGACGGCCGGCTACACCTTC.